These T cell receptor beta chains were read from a single sample in a study of cytomegalovirus exposure and HLA in healthy donors. Sequencing was performed with immunoSEQ multiplex PCR; in TCRdb, only in-frame clones are kept and a portion is missing. Of about 210,000 clones in the sample, over 75% were seen once. Sequencing was carried out using PBMCs. These receptors were taken from a woman in her fifties or sixties in good health and CMV-seropositive. Each CDR3 is given with its conserved first and last residue. The D gene is left open where the match is weak. Rows may omit the clone size; those that give it use once, few, many or a size class.

J | D | size | length | V | DNA | CDR3
TRBJ2-3 | NA | NA | 14 | TRBV5-1 | TGCGCCAGCAGCCAGGGAAGTTTGGGAGATACGCAGTATTTT | CASSQGSLGDTQYF
TRBJ2-4 | NA | once | 16 | TRBV7-2 | TGTGCCAGCAGCTTAAAGTGGAGGGGGGGTCTGGACATTCAGTACTTC | CASSLKWRGGLDIQYF
TRBJ2-1 | TRBD1 | NA | 15 | TRBV18 | TGTGCCAGCTCAGTCGGACAGGGGGCGAACAATGAGCAGTTCTTC | CASSVGQGANNEQFF
TRBJ2-5 | NA | NA | 12 | TRBV6-5 | TGTGCCAGCGGGCAGCGGGAAGAGACCCAGTACTTC | CASGQREETQYF
TRBJ2-3 | NA | NA | 13 | TRBV18 | TGTGCCAGCTCAATCGGAGGGACAGATACGCAGTATTTT | CASSIGGTDTQYF
TRBJ1-1 | NA | NA | 15 | TRBV10-2 | TGCGCCAGCAGTGAGTCAAACAGGGCGAACACTGAAGCTTTCTTT | CASSESNRANTEAFF
TRBJ2-5 | NA | once | 13 | TRBV6-5 | TGTGCCAGCAGTATGACAGTTCAAGAGACCCAGTACTTC | CASSMTVQETQYF
TRBJ1-1 | TRBD1 | NA | 12 | TRBV29-1 | TGCAGCGTACGGGACAGAAACACTGAAGCTTTCTTT | CSVRDRNTEAFF
TRBJ2-5 | TRBD1 | NA | 18 | TRBV28 | TGTGCCAGCAGTTTAGGACAGAGGGGGACAGGGGGCTCGGAGACCCAGTACTTC | CASSLGQRGTGGSETQYF
TRBJ1-4 | NA | few | 15 | TRBV19 | TGTGCCAGTAGTATAGCGAGGGATCCTAATGAAAAACTGTTTTTT | CASSIARDPNEKLFF
TRBJ1-1 | NA | NA | 15 | TRBV18 | TGTGCCAGCTCACCATCACAGGAATTGAACACTGAAGCTTTCTTT | CASSPSQELNTEAFF
TRBJ2-1 | NA | NA | 13 | TRBV5-5 | TGTGCCAGCACCCGAGCGGACTACAATGAGCAGTTCTTC | CASTRADYNEQFF
TRBJ2-7 | TRBD2 | NA | 14 | TRBV4-1 | TGCGCCAGCAGCCTGACGGGGGAGGGCCACGAGCAGTACTTC | CASSLTGEGHEQYF
TRBJ2-3 | TRBD2 | NA | 14 | TRBV10-2 | TGCGCCAGCAAGGTAGCGGGGGGGGAGGATACGCAGTATTTT | CASKVAGGEDTQYF
TRBJ2-7 | NA | once | 13 | TRBV5-1 | TGCGCCAGCAGCTCGCGGATCTCCTACGAGCAGTACTTC | CASSSRISYEQYF
TRBJ1-5 | NA | once | 15 | TRBV5-1 | TGCGCCAGCAGCTTGGCCGGGGGAGGGGATCAGCCCCAGCATTTT | CASSLAGGGDQPQHF
TRBJ1-1 | NA | NA | 13 | TRBV10-3 | TGTGCCATCAGTGACACGAGGAACACTGAAGCTTTCTTT | CAISDTRNTEAFF
TRBJ1-4 | NA | NA | 15 | TRBV6-5 | TGTGCCAGCAGCAGGAGACAGGCCACTAATGAAAAACTGTTTTTT | CASSRRQATNEKLFF
TRBJ1-1 | NA | NA | 15 | TRBV7-2 | TGTGCCAGCAGCAAAGCTGCAGGACTATACACTGAAGCTTTCTTT | CASSKAAGLYTEAFF
TRBJ1-4 | TRBD1 | few | 19 | TRBV4-3 | TGCGCCAGCAGCCACCCCGGACAGGGCCCTTGGGCAACTAATGAAAAACTGTTTTTT | CASSHPGQGPWATNEKLFF
TRBJ1-3 | NA | NA | 15 | TRBV7-8 | TGTGCCAGCAGCCCCCGACATTTATCTGGAAACACCATATATTTT | CASSPRHLSGNTIYF
TRBJ1-1 | TRBD1 | NA | 13 | TRBV25-1 | TGTGCCAGCAGTACAGGGGGATTCGCTGAAGCTTTCTTT | CASSTGGFAEAFF
TRBJ2-7 | TRBD1 | few | 14 | TRBV10-3 | TGTGCCATCAGGGGACAGGGCCAGACCTACGAGCAGTACTTC | CAIRGQGQTYEQYF
TRBJ2-1 | NA | NA | 14 | TRBV5-5 | TGTGCCAGCAGCTTGGACAGGGCGTACAATGAGCAGTTCTTC | CASSLDRAYNEQFF
TRBJ1-1 | NA | NA | 16 | TRBV19 | TGTGCCAGTACCGAAACGCGGGGGCGAGGGAACACTGAAGCTTTCTTT | CASTETRGRGNTEAFF
TRBJ2-1 | TRBD1 | NA | 11 | TRBV20-1 | TGCAGTGCCCCCGACAGGGGGGAGCAGTTCTTC | CSAPDRGEQFF
TRBJ2-2 | TRBD2 | NA | 18 | TRBV7-2 | TGTGCCAGCAGCGGGACTAGCGGGAACCACCTGAACACCGGGGAGCTGTTTTTT | CASSGTSGNHLNTGELFF
TRBJ1-5 | NA | NA | 14 | TRBV2 | TGTGCCAGCAGGAGAGGACAGAACAATCAGCCCCAGCATTTT | CASRRGQNNQPQHF
TRBJ1-4 | NA | NA | 17 | TRBV2 | TGTGCCAGCAGTGAAGCGAGGGCCACTCGATATAATGAAAAACTGTTTTTT | CASSEARATRYNEKLFF
TRBJ1-6 | TRBD1 | NA | 15 | TRBV6-6 | TGTGCCAGCAGTCAGGGACAGGGGCTGAATTCACCCCTCCACTTT | CASSQGQGLNSPLHF
TRBJ1-2 | NA | NA | 12 | TRBV6-1 | TGTGCCAGCAGTCGGGGGGCGGACGGCTACACCTTC | CASSRGADGYTF
TRBJ1-2 | TRBD1 | NA | 12 | TRBV29-1 | TGCAGCACGTACAAGGGGGCCTCTGGCTACACCTTC | CSTYKGASGYTF
TRBJ2-2 | TRBD2 | NA | 15 | TRBV7-2 | TGTGCCAGCAGCCAAGGCGGGGGGGGAACCGGGGAGCTGTTTTTT | CASSQGGGGTGELFF
TRBJ2-6 | NA | few | 12 | TRBV28 | TGTGCCAGCAGCTCCGGGGCCAACGTCCTGACTTTC | CASSSGANVLTF
TRBJ1-4 | TRBD1 | few | 14 | TRBV2 | TGTGCCAGCACCTTGGGACAGGCTAATGAAAAACTGTTTTTT | CASTLGQANEKLFF
TRBJ1-2 | NA | NA | 15 | TRBV6-5 | TGTGCCAGCAGTTACCTCCCCACCGGAGCGACCGGCTACACCTTC | CASSYLPTGATGYTF